The next 29 T cell receptor beta chains were all read from a single sample in a study of cytomegalovirus exposure and HLA in healthy donors. This PCR relied on a set of 60 Vbeta primers and 13 Jbeta primers. The protocol was immunoSEQ multiplex PCR, while the TCRdb copy is restricted to in-frame clones and leaves out a portion. The sample records 77,000 or so clones, around 84% being singletons. Sequencing was performed on PBMCs. The receptors were sampled from a man in his 70s in good health and CMV-seropositive.

Comments on this clone: Other DNA sequences of this sample code for an identical CDR3. V gene TRBV6-1 combines with J gene TRBJ2-3; 10 bases fit TRBD2. Germline lookup yields CDR1 MNHNS and CDR2 SASEGT. Unmatched junction bases numbered 4, after V lost 1 base and J lost 3 bases. CDR3 length: 16 amino acids. The CDR3 sequence: CASSEGLAGDTDTQYF. CDR3 bases: TGTGCCAGCAGTGAAGGGCTAGCGGGAGATACAGATACGCAGTATTTT.

V usage is TRBV6-6 and J usage is TRBJ2-5, with TRBD1 matching over 10 bases. The germline V gene encodes CDR1 MNHNY and CDR2 SVGAGI (reference sequence). The CDR3 has 14 residues. V gave up 6 bases and J gave up 6 bases; unmatched junction bases: 7. CDR3 in DNA: TGTGCCAGCAGCCCCGGACAGGGGGAAAAGACCCAGTACTTC. Its protein is CASSPGQGEKTQYF.

The chain couples TRBV9 to TRBJ1-2; 8 bases map to TRBD1. Germline V gene data show CDR1 as SGDLS and CDR2 as YYNGEE. The CDR3 is 16 amino acids. With V trimmed by 0 bases and J by 6 bases, 10 bases remained unmatched. The CDR3: CASSVDVDRASDGYTF. CDR3 DNA: TGTGCCAGCAGCGTAGATGTGGACAGGGCGTCGGATGGCTACACCTTC.

The sample holds one count of this clone. This rearrangement joins TRBV2 to TRBJ2-6; weak D call: TRBD2 (5 bases). There are 16 residues in the CDR3. CDR1 is SNHLY, CDR2 FYNNEI, per germline. Trimming cost V 7 bases and J 0 bases, with 13 bases left between them. The CDR3 is CASKDEGYSGANVLTF. In DNA form, the CDR3 reads TGTGCCAGCAAGGACGAGGGTTACTCTGGGGCCAACGTCCTGACTTTC.

The chain is built from TRBV7-3 and TRBJ2-1; 8 bases match TRBD2. The CDR3 loop spans 14 amino acids. Per the germline V gene, CDR1 is SGHTA and CDR2 is FQGTGA. V shed 5 bases, J shed 8 bases, and the junction held 8 bases outside the gene matches. The CDR3 DNA follows: TGTGCCAGCAGCGGCGGCGGGGGGCTCGATGAGCAGTTCTTC. This gives the protein CASSGGGGLDEQFF.

The V gene is TRBV21-1, the J gene TRBJ2-1; the listed D gene, TRBD2, was not tested against the DNA. TRBV21-1 is shown as a pseudogene. CDR3 length equals 17 residues. The chain's CDR3 is CASSAGLAGGQGNEQFF. As DNA, the CDR3 is TGTGCCAGCAGCGCCGGACTAGCGGGAGGGCAGGGGAATGAGCAGTTCTTC.

The chain is built from TRBV6-5 and TRBJ2-2, with 10 bases identical to TRBD2. V was clipped by 8 bases and J by 9 bases; unmatched bases: 9. The CDR3 is made up of 14 amino acids. Germline V gene sequence: CDR1 MNHEY, CDR2 SVGAGI. CDR3 nucleotides: TGTGCCAGCGCCCCAAGCGGGGGGGCCAGGGAGCTGTTTTTT. Its translation is CASAPSGGARELFF.

The chain uses TRBV19 and TRBJ2-3; D gene ambiguous. Germline V gene data show CDR1 as LNHDA and CDR2 as SQIVND (reference sequence). CDR3 size: 13 residues. Trimming cost V 6 bases and J 0 bases, with 7 bases left between them. CDR3 in DNA: TGTGCCAGTAGGCCACTAAGCACAGATACGCAGTATTTT. This encodes CASRPLSTDTQYF.

The V and J genes are TRBV10-3 and TRBJ1-3; the match to TRBD1 covers 7 bases. J gave up 4 bases and V 4 bases, and 1 base lay outside the gene matches. Germline assignment: CDR1 ENHRY and CDR2 SYGVKD. This CDR3 region has 13 residues. CDR3 nucleotides: TGTGCCATCAGTGTGGGACAGGGAAACACCATATATTTT. Amino acids: CAISVGQGNTIYF.

The chain employs TRBV7-2 and TRBJ1-5; D is possibly TRBD1 (6 bases). The germline CDR1 and CDR2 sequences are SGHTA and FQGNSA. V shed 4 bases and J shed 3 bases, with 16 bases lying between them. CDR3 length: 16 amino acids. This CDR3 is CASSYITGQINQPQHF. The CDR3 nucleotides are TGTGCCAGCAGCTACATTACAGGACAGATCAATCAGCCCCAGCATTTT.

The chain has TRBV6-6 and TRBJ1-2; D perhaps matches TRBD1 (6 bases). The CDR3 sequence is 16 residues long. V was trimmed by 6 bases and J by 4 bases, leaving 21 bases between them. Germline V CDR1 and CDR2: MNHNY, SVGAGI (reference sequence). The CDR3 region has the DNA TGTGCCAGCAGCCCTCCGGACAGCCCCGGTGGCTATGGCTACACCTTC. It specifies CASSPPDSPGGYGYTF.

The sample holds one count of this clone. This sequence joins TRBV27 and TRBJ1-1, with D unclear. V lost 4 bases to trimming and J lost 1 base, with 10 bases between them. CDR3 size: 14 residues. The germline V gene has CDR1 MNHEY and CDR2 SMNVEV (reference sequence). The CDR3 reads CASSSHRGNTEAFF. In DNA, the CDR3 is TGTGCCAGCAGTTCGCATAGAGGGAACACTGAAGCTTTCTTT.

The gene calls are TRBV2 and TRBJ1-5; no firm D call. The CDR3 sequence is 13 residues long. The germline gives CDR1 SNHLY, CDR2 FYNNEI. V was clipped by 6 bases and J by 7 bases, with 13 bases between them. CDR3 region: CASRALSGQPQHF. CDR3 nucleotides: TGTGCCAGCAGGGCTCTTAGCGGGCAGCCCCAGCATTTT.

J is TRBJ2-7 and V is TRBV19; a weak D match, TRBD1 (6 bases). This CDR3 contains 11 residues. Trimming took off 8 bases at V and 2 bases at J, with 7 bases between the two ends. The germline gives CDR1 LNHDA, CDR2 SQIVND (reference sequence). The CDR3 nucleotides are TGTGCCAGTGGACAGACCTACGAGCAGTACTTC. Protein: CASGQTYEQYF.

CDR3 DNA sequence: TGCGCCAGCAGCTCTACTAGCGGGAGCCTGGGGGAGCAGTACTTC. Protein: CASSSTSGSLGEQYF. This chain joins TRBV5-1 and TRBJ2-7; 11 nucleotides agree with TRBD2. The germline gives CDR1 SGHRS, CDR2 YFSETQ. The CDR3 runs 15 residues. The V segment lost 3 bases and the J segment 7 bases; nucleotides outside the gene matches: 9.

This chain connects TRBV10-3 to TRBJ1-2; D is perhaps TRBD1 (6 bases). CDR1 and CDR2 (germline): ENHRY, SYGVKD. The CDR3 sequence is 12 residues long. Trimming pared 11 bases from V and 6 bases from J, leaving 16 bases between. The CDR3 protein is CAADGGANGYTF. CDR3 coding DNA: TGTGCCGCGGACGGGGGGGCGAATGGCTACACCTTC.

The chain uses TRBV10-3 and TRBJ2-3, with 14 bases aligning to TRBD2. The trim removed 10 bases at V and 5 bases at J, leaving 8 bases unmatched. From germline, CDR1 is ENHRY and CDR2 SYGVKD. The CDR3 contains 15 residues. This CDR3 reads CATLEGLAGGDTQYF. The CDR3 DNA reads as TGTGCCACCCTCGAAGGACTAGCGGGAGGAGATACGCAGTATTTT.

V usage is TRBV4-1 and J usage is TRBJ2-2, with D perhaps matching TRBD1 (5 bases). CDR3 length: 15 amino acids. Germline CDR1 MGHRA, CDR2 YSYEKL. V shed 1 base and J shed 6 bases, with 12 bases lying between them. The CDR3 DNA follows: TGCGCCAGCAGCCAAGCTTCAGGGTGGGCCGGGGAGCTGTTTTTT. This encodes CASSQASGWAGELFF.

CDR3 protein: CASSLQGDNTEAFF. CDR3 coding DNA: TGTGCCAGCAGCTTACAGGGCGACAACACTGAAGCTTTCTTT. The chain links TRBV5-4 to TRBJ1-1, with a tentative D call TRBD1 (6 bases). Germline CDR1 SGHNT, CDR2 YYREEE (reference sequence). V lost 2 bases and J 2 bases, leaving 10 bases between the germline ends. There are 14 residues in the CDR3.

The J gene is TRBJ2-5, the V gene TRBV5-4, with 7 bases aligning to TRBD1. CDR3 length: 15 amino acids. Germline lookup yields CDR1 SGHNT and CDR2 YYREEE (reference sequence). The V and J ends lost 0 bases and 2 bases, in that order; junction bases with no gene match: 4. The CDR3 protein is CASSLGRQGQETQYF. The CDR3 DNA reads as TGTGCCAGCAGCTTGGGGAGACAGGGTCAAGAGACCCAGTACTTC.

This chain uses TRBV9 with TRBJ1-4, with D possibly matching TRBD1 (6 bases). The CDR3 contains 15 residues. Trimming pared 0 bases from V and 8 bases from J, leaving 14 bases between. CDR1 is SGDLS and CDR2 is YYNGEE in the germline V gene. The CDR3 sequence: CASSVETGLREKLFF. The DNA of the CDR3 is TGTGCCAGCAGCGTAGAAACAGGGCTTCGGGAAAAACTGTTTTTT.

CDR3 region: CSVGRRAQREKLFF. CDR3 nucleotide sequence: TGCAGCGTTGGTCGGCGGGCCCAGAGGGAAAAACTGTTTTTT. The chain employs TRBV29-1 and TRBJ1-4; D uncertain. With 4 bases removed from V and 8 bases from J, the gap between germline ends came to 17 bases. CDR3 length: 14 amino acids. From germline, CDR1 is SQVTM and CDR2 ANQGSEA.

The chain recombines TRBV7-3 with TRBJ2-5; D possibly corresponds to TRBD1 (6 bases). V was shortened by 5 bases and J by 3 bases, with 19 bases between the two germline ends. CDR3 size: 16 residues. The germline CDR1 and CDR2 sequences are SGHTA and FQGTGA. CDR3 sequence: CASSLPTGSGKETQYF. In DNA form, the CDR3 reads TGTGCCAGCAGCCTACCGACAGGCAGCGGAAAAGAGACCCAGTACTTC.

The chain uses TRBV6-6 and TRBJ1-5, with 7 bases matching TRBD1. This CDR3 comprises 14 residues. Germline CDR1 reads MNHNY; CDR2 reads SVGAGI (reference sequence). Germline trimming cut 6 bases from V and 2 bases from J; bases unmatched to any gene: 4. CDR3 loop: CASRQGQGNQPQHF. CDR3 coding DNA: TGTGCCAGCAGACAAGGACAGGGCAATCAGCCCCAGCATTTT.

The chain carries TRBV28 and TRBJ2-4, with D perhaps TRBD2 (6 bases). Trimming shortened V by 5 bases and J by 0 bases, and 17 bases separated the two germline ends. The CDR3 has 17 residues. Germline CDR1 reads MDHEN; CDR2 reads SYDVKM. The CDR3 nucleotides read TGTGCCAGCAGTCTTGAGGCGGGGAACTTAGCCAAAAACATTCAGTACTTC. It translates to CASSLEAGNLAKNIQYF. The full variable domain, in which reference TRBV28 and TRBJ2-4 provide the parts outside the CDR3, is DVKVTQSSRYLVKRTGEKVFLECVQDMDHENMFWYRQDPGLGLRLIYFSYDVKMKEKGDIPEGYSVSREKKERFSLILESASTNQTSMYLCASSLEAGNLAKNIQYFGAGTRLSVL.

The CDR3 spells CASSERAAHITLNTEAFF. The CDR3 bases are TGTGCCAGCAGTGAGAGGGCGGCACACATTACTTTGAACACTGAAGCTTTCTTT. The chain recombines TRBV2 with TRBJ1-1; no definite D call. V was cut by 3 bases and J by 0 bases, with 20 bases left in between. The CDR3 loop spans 18 amino acids. Germline V gene sequence: CDR1 SNHLY, CDR2 FYNNEI. The full variable domain, its missing parts supplied by reference TRBV2 and TRBJ1-1, is EPEVTQTPSHQVTQMGQEVILRCVPISNHLYFYWYRQILGQKVEFLVSFYNNEISEKSEIFDDQFSVERPDGSNFTLKIRSTKLEDSAMYFCASSERAAHITLNTEAFFGQGTRLTVV.

This clone was counted between two and nine times. This sequence joins TRBV10-3 and TRBJ2-6, with 8 bases lining up with TRBD1. The junction had 6 bases not matched to a gene; V was cut back by 4 bases and J by 4 bases. The CDR3 runs 16 residues. Germline V gives CDR1 ENHRY, CDR2 SYGVKD. CDR3 protein: CAISVGQGAGANVLTF. The CDR3 coding sequence is TGTGCCATCAGTGTCGGACAGGGAGCCGGGGCCAACGTCCTGACTTTC.

This clone was seen a few times. This chain joins TRBV7-9 and TRBJ2-3, with TRBD2 matching over 9 bases. The V segment lost 4 bases and the J segment 13 bases; nucleotides outside the gene matches: 9. This CDR3 spans 13 amino acids. The V gene's germline CDR1 is SEHNR and CDR2 FQNEAQ (reference sequence). CDR3: CASSSAVAGVEYF. In DNA, the CDR3 is TGTGCCAGCAGCTCCGCCGTAGCGGGGGTGGAGTATTTT.

This chain connects TRBV7-2 to TRBJ1-6, with 10 bases that match TRBD1. CDR1 is SGHTA and CDR2 is FQGNSA in the germline V gene. V dropped 0 bases and J dropped 3; count of bases not matched to a gene: 5. The CDR3 runs 18 residues. CDR3 DNA sequence: TGTGCCAGCAGCTTAGCACTCCGGGACAGGGGCTATAATTCACCCCTCCACTTT. Its protein product is CASSLALRDRGYNSPLHF.